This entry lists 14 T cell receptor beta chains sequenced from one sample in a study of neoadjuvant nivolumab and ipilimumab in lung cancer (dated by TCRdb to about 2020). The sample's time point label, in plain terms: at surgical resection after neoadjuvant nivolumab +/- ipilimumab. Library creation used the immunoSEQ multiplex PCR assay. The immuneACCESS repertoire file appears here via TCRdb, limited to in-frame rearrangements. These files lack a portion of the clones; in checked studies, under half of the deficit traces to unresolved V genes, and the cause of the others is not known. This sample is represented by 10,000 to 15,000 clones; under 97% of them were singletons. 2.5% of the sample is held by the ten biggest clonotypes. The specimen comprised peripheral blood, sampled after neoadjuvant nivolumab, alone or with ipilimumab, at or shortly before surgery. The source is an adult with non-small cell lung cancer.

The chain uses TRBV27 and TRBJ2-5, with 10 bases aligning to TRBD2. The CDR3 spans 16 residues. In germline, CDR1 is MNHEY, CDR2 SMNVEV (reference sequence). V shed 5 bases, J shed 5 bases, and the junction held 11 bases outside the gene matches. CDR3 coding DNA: TGTGCCAGCAGTCCCGGGGCTAGCGGGAGTTGGGAGACCCAGTACTTC. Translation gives CASSPGASGSWETQYF.

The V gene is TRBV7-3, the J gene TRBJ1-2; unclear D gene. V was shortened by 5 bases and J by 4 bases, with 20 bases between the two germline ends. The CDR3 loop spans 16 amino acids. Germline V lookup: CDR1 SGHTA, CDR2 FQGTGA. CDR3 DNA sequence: TGTGCCAGCAGCATTAAGGTCCGGCTCGTCTTCTATGGCTACACCTTC. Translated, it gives CASSIKVRLVFYGYTF.

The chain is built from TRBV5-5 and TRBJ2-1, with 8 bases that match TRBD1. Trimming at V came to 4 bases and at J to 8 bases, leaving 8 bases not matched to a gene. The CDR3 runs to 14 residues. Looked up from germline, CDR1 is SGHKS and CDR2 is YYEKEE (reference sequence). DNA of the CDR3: TGTGCCAGCAGCACGGGACAGGCGGAGGATGAGCAGTTCTTC. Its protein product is CASSTGQAEDEQFF.

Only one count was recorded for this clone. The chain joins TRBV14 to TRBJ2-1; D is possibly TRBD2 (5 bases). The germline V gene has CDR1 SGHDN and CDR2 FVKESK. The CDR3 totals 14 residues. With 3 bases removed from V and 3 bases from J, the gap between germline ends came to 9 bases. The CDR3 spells CASSHLRDYNEQFF. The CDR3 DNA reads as TGTGCCAGCAGCCACCTCCGGGACTACAATGAGCAGTTCTTC.

CDR3 DNA sequence: TGTGCCAGCAGCTTATTAAGCGCCCTCACAGATACGCAGTATTTT. It codes for CASSLLSALTDTQYF. The chain is built from TRBV7-2 and TRBJ2-3; D is unclear. Trimming took 2 bases from V and 2 from J, leaving 11 bases between them. Germline CDR1 is SGHTA and CDR2 is FQGNSA. The CDR3 sequence is 15 residues long.

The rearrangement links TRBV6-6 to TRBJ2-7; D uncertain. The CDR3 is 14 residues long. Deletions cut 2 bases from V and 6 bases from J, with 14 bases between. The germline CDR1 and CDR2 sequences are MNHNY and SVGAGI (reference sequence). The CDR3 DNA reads TGTGCCAGCAGTTACGGCAGTCCGCCTATCGAGCAGTACTTC. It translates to CASSYGSPPIEQYF.

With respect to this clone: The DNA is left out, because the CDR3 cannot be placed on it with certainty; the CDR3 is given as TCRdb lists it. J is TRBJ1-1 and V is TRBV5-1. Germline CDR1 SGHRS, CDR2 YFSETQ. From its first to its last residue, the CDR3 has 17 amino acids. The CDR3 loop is CASYMSGRALGNTEAFF.

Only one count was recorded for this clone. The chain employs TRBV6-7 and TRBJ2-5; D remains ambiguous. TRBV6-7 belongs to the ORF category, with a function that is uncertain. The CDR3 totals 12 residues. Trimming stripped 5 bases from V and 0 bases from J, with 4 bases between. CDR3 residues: CASSRDQETQYF. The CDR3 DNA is TGTGCCAGCAGTAGGGACCAAGAGACCCAGTACTTC.

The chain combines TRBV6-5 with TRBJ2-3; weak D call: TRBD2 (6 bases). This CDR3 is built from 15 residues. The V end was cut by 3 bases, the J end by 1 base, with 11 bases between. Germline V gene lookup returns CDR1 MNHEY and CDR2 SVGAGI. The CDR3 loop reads CASSYTGGGTDTQYF. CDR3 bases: TGTGCCAGCAGTTATACCGGGGGTGGCACAGATACGCAGTATTTT.

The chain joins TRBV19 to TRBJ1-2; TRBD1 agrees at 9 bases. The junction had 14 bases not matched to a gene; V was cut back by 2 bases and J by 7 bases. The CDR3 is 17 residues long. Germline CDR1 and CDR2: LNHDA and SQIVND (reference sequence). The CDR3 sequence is CASSILNRDRETAGYTF. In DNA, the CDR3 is TGTGCCAGTAGTATACTCAACCGGGACAGGGAAACGGCTGGCTACACCTTC.

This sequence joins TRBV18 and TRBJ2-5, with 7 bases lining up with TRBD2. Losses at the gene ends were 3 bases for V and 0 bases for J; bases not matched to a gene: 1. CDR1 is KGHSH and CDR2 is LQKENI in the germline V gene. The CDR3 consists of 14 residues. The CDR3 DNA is TGTGCCAGCTCACCGGGGACTAACCAAGAGACCCAGTACTTC. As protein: CASSPGTNQETQYF.

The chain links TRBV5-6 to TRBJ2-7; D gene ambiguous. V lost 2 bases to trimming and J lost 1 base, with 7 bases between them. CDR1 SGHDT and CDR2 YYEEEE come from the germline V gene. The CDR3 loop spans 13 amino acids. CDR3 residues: CASSFRLSYEQYF. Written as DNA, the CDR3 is TGTGCCAGCAGCTTTAGGCTTTCCTACGAGCAGTACTTC.

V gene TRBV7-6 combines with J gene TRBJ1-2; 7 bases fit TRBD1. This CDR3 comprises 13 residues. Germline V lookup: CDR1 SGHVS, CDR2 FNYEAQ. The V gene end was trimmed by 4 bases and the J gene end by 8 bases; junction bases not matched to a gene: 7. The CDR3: CASSSGQVDGYTF. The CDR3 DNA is TGTGCCAGCAGCTCAGGACAGGTGGACGGCTACACCTTC.

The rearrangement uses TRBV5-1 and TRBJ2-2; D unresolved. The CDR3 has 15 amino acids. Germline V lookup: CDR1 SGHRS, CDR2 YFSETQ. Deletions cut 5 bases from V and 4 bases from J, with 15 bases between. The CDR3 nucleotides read TGCGCCAGCAGTCCAACGGCACGAGTCACCGGGGAGCTGTTTTTT. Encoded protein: CASSPTARVTGELFF.